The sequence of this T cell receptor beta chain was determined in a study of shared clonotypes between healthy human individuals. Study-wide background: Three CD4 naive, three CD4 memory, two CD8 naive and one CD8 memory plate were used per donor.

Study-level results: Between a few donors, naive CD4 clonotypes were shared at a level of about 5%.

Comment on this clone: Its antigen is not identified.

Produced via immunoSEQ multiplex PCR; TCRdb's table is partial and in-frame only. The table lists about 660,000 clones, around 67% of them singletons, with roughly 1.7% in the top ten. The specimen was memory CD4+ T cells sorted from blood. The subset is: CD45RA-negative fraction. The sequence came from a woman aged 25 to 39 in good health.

The CDR3 sequence is CASRGWDTLSSYEQYF. In DNA, the CDR3 is TGTGCCAGCAGGGGTTGGGACACCTTGAGCTCCTACGAGCAGTACTTC. This chain joins TRBV28 and TRBJ2-7; a weak D match, TRBD1 (6 bases). The CDR3 is 16 amino acids. CDR1 is MDHEN, CDR2 SYDVKM, per germline. Trimming pared 6 bases from V and 0 bases from J, leaving 18 bases between.